Listed below are T cell receptor beta chains from one sample, sequenced in a study of blood T cell repertoires in COVID-19. Profiling relied on immunoSEQ multiplex PCR, and the TCRdb table lists in-frame clones only, not all of them. The sample holds under 300,000 clones, roughly 80% seen once. Sequenced: peripheral blood. These receptor sequences come from an elderly woman with active or convalescent COVID-19. The CDR3 runs from the conserved cysteine through the conserved F or W. The D gene is left open where the match is weak. Some rows have no size entry. The others give once, few or many, or a class for an expanded clone.

D gene | J gene | V gene | clone size | CDR3 protein | CDR3 DNA
TRBD1 | TRBJ2-7 | TRBV5-4 | - | CASSLQGAYEQYF | TGTGCCAGCAGCTTGCAGGGGGCGTACGAGCAGTACTTC
- | TRBJ1-5 | TRBV10-1 | - | CASSYTGTGPQHF | TGCGCCAGCAGCTATACTGGTACGGGACCCCAGCATTTT
TRBD1 | TRBJ1-3 | TRBV5-1 | - | CASSEQGGSGNTIYF | TGCGCCAGCAGCGAACAGGGGGGCTCTGGAAACACCATATATTTT
TRBD2 | TRBJ2-5 | TRBV14 | - | CASSQRLAGGLVGETQYF | TGTGCCAGCAGCCAACGTCTAGCGGGAGGGCTGGTCGGAGAGACCCAGTACTTC
- | TRBJ2-3 | TRBV28 | - | CATQGGGTDTQYF | TGTGCCACCCAAGGGGGTGGCACAGATACGCAGTATTTT
TRBD1 | TRBJ1-2 | TRBV28 | - | CASSEQGARGYTF | TGTGCCAGCAGCGAACAGGGGGCAAGAGGCTACACCTTC
TRBD1 | TRBJ1-1 | TRBV3-1/TRBV3-2 | - | CASRTTWEVRGRGTEAFF | TGTGCCAGCAGAACAACATGGGAAGTCAGGGGGCGGGGTACTGAAGCTTTCTTT
TRBD2 | TRBJ2-1 | TRBV19 | once | CATLLAGGSNEQFF | TGTGCCACTCTACTAGCGGGGGGGTCCAATGAGCAGTTCTTC
TRBD2 | TRBJ2-5 | TRBV3-1/TRBV3-2 | - | CASSPKGLAEETQYF | TGTGCCAGCAGCCCCAAGGGACTAGCGGAAGAGACCCAGTACTTC
- | TRBJ1-1 | TRBV16 | - | CASSQGGINTEAFF | TGTGCCAGCAGCCAAGGGGGGATAAACACTGAAGCTTTCTTT
- | TRBJ1-1 | TRBV6-1 | - | CASSEFRDPNEAFF | TGTGCCAGCAGTGAATTCAGGGATCCCAATGAAGCTTTCTTT
TRBD1 | TRBJ2-5 | TRBV6-5 | - | CASSYSQGFQETQYF | TGTGCCAGCAGTTACTCACAGGGGTTCCAAGAGACCCAGTACTTC
- | TRBJ1-6 | TRBV30 | few | CAGRRETPYNSPLHF | TGTGCCGGCCGGAGGGAGACTCCCTATAATTCACCCCTCCACTTT
- | TRBJ1-6 | TRBV28 | once | CASSSNRAGSSPLHF | TGTGCCAGCAGTTCCAACAGGGCTGGAAGTTCACCCCTCCACTTT
TRBD1 | TRBJ1-2 | TRBV28 | - | CASSLDRGLGYTF | TGTGCCAGCAGTTTAGACAGGGGCTTGGGCTACACCTTC
TRBD2 | TRBJ2-3 | TRBV27 | - | CATAGLAGTDTQYF | TGTGCCACCGCAGGTCTAGCGGGAACAGATACGCAGTATTTT
TRBD1 | TRBJ1-1 | TRBV18 | - | CASSTYRDRGTEAFF | TGTGCCAGCTCAACATATAGGGACAGAGGCACTGAAGCTTTCTTT
- | TRBJ1-6 | TRBV6-5 | - | CASKGGGNSPLHF | TGTGCCAGCAAGGGGGGAGGGAATTCACCCCTCCACTTT
TRBD2 | TRBJ2-1 | TRBV2 | - | CASNILAGGYNEQFF | TGTGCCAGCAACATACTAGCGGGAGGGTACAATGAGCAGTTCTTC
TRBD1 | TRBJ1-2 | TRBV7-2 | - | CASSRPRQGDRYGYTF | TGTGCCAGCAGCCGCCCGAGACAGGGGGATAGGTATGGCTACACCTTC